This TCR beta chain was documented in a study of blood T cell repertoires in COVID-19. On the study more broadly: Spain, Italy and the United States supplied samples that represented acute and convalescent COVID-19.

Germline-derived CDR1 and CDR2 are MDHEN and SYDVKM. The CDR3 extends over 14 amino acids. With V trimmed by 1 base and J by 10 bases, 4 bases remained unmatched. Produced via immunoSEQ multiplex PCR; TCRdb's table is partial and in-frame only. The sample has about 160,000 clones; approximately 90% are singletons. This clonotype was sampled from a woman aged 70-85 years with COVID-19, enrolled during active disease. The specimen sequenced was peripheral blood. This sequence joins TRBV28 and TRBJ1-6; 7 nucleotides align to TRBD1. CDR3 sequence (DNA): TGTGCCAGCAGTTTATCTGCGGACAGGTCACCCCTCCACTTT. Translating it yields CASSLSADRSPLHF.